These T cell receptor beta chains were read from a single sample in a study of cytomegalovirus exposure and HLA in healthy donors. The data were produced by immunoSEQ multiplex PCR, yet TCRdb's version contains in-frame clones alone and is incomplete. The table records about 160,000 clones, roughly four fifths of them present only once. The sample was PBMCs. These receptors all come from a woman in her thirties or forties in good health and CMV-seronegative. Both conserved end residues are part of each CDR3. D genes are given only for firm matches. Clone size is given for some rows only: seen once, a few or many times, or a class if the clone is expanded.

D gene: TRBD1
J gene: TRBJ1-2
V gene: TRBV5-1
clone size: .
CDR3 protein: CASSLMGQGFNYGYTF
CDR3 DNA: TGCGCCAGCAGCTTGATGGGACAGGGCTTCAACTATGGCTACACCTTC

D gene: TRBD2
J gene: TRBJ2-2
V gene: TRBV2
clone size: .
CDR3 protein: CASGWTSGNTGELFF
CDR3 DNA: TGTGCCAGCGGGTGGACTAGCGGGAACACCGGGGAGCTGTTTTTT

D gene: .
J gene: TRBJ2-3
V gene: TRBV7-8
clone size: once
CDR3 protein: CASSLSSRYTDTQYF
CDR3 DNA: TGTGCCAGCAGCTTATCTAGCAGGTACACAGATACGCAGTATTTT

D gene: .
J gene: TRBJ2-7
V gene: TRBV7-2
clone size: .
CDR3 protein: CASSFHQGAYEQYF
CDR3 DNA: TGTGCCAGCAGCTTTCATCAGGGTGCCTACGAGCAGTACTTC

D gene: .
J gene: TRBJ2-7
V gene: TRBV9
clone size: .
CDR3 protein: CASGRDYEQYF
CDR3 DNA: TGTGCCAGCGGCAGGGACTACGAGCAGTACTTC

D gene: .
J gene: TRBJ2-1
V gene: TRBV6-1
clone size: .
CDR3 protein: CASSESRLGAYNEQFF
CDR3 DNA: TGTGCCAGCAGTGAAAGTCGTCTAGGGGCCTACAATGAGCAGTTCTTC

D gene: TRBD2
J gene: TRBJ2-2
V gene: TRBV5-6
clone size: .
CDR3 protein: CASSLDDGRAFTGELFF
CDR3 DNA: TGTGCCAGCAGCTTGGATGACGGGAGGGCCTTTACAGGGGAGCTGTTTTTT

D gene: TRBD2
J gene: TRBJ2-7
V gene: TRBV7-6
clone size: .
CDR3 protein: CASSLGLAGGPEQYF
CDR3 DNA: TGTGCCAGCAGCTTAGGACTAGCGGGGGGTCCGGAGCAGTACTTC

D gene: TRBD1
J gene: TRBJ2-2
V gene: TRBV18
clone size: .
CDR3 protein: CASSPNTGGGSGELFF
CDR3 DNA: TGTGCCAGCTCACCCAATACAGGGGGAGGATCCGGGGAGCTGTTTTTT

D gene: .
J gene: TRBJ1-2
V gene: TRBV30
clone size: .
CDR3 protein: CAWSRDKGAYGYTF
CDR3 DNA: TGTGCCTGGAGTAGGGACAAGGGAGCCTATGGCTACACCTTC

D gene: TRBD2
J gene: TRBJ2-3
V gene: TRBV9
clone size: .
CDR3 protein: CASSVAGGPGIGDTQYF
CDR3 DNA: TGTGCCAGCAGCGTAGCGGGAGGGCCTGGAATTGGGGATACGCAGTATTTT

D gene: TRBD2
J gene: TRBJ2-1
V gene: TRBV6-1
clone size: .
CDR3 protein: CASSDFVAGGDEQFF
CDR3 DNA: TGTGCCAGCAGTGACTTCGTGGCGGGAGGGGATGAGCAGTTCTTC

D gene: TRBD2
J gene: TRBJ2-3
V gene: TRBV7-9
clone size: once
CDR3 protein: CASSLTLAGGTDTQYF
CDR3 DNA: TGTGCCAGCAGCTTAACCCTAGCGGGGGGCACAGATACGCAGTATTTT

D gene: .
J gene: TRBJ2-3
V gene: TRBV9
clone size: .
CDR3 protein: CASSPRGGSITDTQYF
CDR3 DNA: TGTGCCAGCAGCCCGAGGGGGGGCAGTATCACAGATACGCAGTATTTT

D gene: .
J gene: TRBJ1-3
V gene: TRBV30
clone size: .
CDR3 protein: CAWRGWTVTGNTIYF
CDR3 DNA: TGTGCCTGGAGGGGATGGACAGTAACTGGAAACACCATATATTTT

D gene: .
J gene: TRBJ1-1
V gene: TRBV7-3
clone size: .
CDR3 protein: CASRKQGGTEAFF
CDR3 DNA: TGTGCCAGCAGGAAACAGGGCGGTACTGAAGCTTTCTTT

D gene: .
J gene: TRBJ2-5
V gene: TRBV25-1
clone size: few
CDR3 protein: CASSGQETQYF
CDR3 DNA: TGTGCCAGCAGCGGCCAAGAGACCCAGTACTTC

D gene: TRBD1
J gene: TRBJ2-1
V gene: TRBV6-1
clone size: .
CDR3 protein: CASSDLDRGGWSEQFF
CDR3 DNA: TGTGCCAGCAGTGACCTGGACAGGGGGGGTTGGAGTGAGCAGTTCTTC

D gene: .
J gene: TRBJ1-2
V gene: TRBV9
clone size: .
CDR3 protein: CASSHKLTGSYGYTF
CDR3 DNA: TGTGCCAGCAGCCATAAACTGACGGGATCATATGGCTACACCTTC

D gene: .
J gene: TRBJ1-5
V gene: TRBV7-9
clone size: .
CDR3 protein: CASSLEGARDQPQHF
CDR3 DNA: TGTGCCAGCAGCTTAGAAGGGGCGAGAGATCAGCCCCAGCATTTT

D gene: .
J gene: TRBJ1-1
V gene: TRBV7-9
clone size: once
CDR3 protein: CASSLQASTEAFF
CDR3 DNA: TGTGCCAGCAGCCTACAGGCTAGCACTGAAGCTTTCTTT

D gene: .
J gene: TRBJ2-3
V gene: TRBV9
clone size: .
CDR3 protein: CASRQGGPCWDTQYF
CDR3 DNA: TGTGCCAGCAGGCAAGGCGGCCCGTGTTGGGATACGCAGTATTTT

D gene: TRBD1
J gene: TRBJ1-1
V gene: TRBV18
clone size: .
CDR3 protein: CASSPPGQGVNTEAFF
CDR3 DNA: TGTGCCAGCTCACCACCGGGACAGGGGGTGAACACTGAAGCTTTCTTT

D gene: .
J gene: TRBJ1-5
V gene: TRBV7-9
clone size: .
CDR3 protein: CASSRSNQPQHF
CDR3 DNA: TGTGCCAGCAGCCGTAGCAATCAGCCCCAGCATTTT

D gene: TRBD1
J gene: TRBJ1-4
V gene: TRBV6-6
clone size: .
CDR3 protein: CASGAGIGTGDEKLFF
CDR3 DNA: TGTGCCAGCGGGGCGGGGATTGGGACAGGGGACGAAAAACTGTTTTTT

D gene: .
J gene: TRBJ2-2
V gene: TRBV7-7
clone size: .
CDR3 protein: CASSPFTGELFF
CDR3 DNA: TGTGCTAGCAGCCCTTTTACCGGGGAGCTGTTTTTT

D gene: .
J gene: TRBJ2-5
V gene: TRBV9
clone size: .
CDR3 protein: CASSVAVGNKETQYF
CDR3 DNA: TGTGCCAGCAGCGTGGCAGTCGGGAACAAAGAGACCCAGTACTTC

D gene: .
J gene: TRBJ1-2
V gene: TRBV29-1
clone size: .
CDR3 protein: CSVSTDTSNYGYTF
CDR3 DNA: TGCAGCGTTTCGACAGACACTTCTAACTATGGCTACACCTTC

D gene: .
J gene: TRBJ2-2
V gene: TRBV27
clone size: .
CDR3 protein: CASSSYHYTGELFF
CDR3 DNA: TGTGCCAGCAGTTCCTACCACTACACCGGGGAGCTGTTTTTT

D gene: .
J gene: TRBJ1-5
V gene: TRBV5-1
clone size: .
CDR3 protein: CASSEMGGDQPQHF
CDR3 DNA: TGCGCCAGCAGTGAGATGGGGGGTGATCAGCCCCAGCATTTT

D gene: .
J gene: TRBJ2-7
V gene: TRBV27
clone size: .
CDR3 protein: CASRPGSSYEQYF
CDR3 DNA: TGTGCCAGCCGACCGGGGAGTTCCTACGAGCAGTACTTC

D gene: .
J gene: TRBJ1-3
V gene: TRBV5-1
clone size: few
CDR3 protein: CASSLQPGSEGNTIYF
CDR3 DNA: TGCGCCAGCAGCTTACAACCCGGGTCAGAAGGAAACACCATATATTTT

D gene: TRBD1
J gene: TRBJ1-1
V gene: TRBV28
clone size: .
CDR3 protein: CASSFGDRGAFF
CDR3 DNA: TGTGCCAGCAGTTTTGGCGACAGGGGTGCTTTCTTT

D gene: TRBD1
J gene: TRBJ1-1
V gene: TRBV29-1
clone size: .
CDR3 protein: CSVDRGEISRTEAFF
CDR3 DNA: TGCAGCGTTGACAGGGGGGAGATTTCGCGGACTGAAGCTTTCTTT

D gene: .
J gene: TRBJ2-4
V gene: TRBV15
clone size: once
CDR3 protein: CATSRQTGAAIAKNIQYF
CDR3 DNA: TGTGCCACCAGCAGACAGACAGGTGCCGCCATAGCCAAAAACATTCAGTACTTC

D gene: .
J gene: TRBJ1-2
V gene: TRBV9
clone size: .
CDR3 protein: CASSVRGDSFYGYTF
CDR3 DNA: TGTGCCAGCAGCGTCCGGGGGGACTCTTTCTATGGCTACACCTTC

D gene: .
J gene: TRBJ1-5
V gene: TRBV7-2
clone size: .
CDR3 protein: CASSLYRAGQPQHF
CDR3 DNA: TGTGCCAGCAGCTTATACAGGGCTGGACAGCCCCAGCATTTT

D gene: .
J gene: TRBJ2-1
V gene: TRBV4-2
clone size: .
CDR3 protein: CASSRETTYNEQFF
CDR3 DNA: TGTGCCAGCTCTCGGGAGACGACCTACAATGAGCAGTTCTTC

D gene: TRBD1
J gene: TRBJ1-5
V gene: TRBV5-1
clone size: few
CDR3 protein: CASSAGQGEQPQHF
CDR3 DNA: TGCGCCAGCAGTGCCGGACAGGGAGAACAGCCCCAGCATTTT

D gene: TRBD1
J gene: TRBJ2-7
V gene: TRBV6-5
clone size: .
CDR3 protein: CASSGQGASYEQYF
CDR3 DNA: TGTGCCAGCAGTGGACAGGGGGCCTCCTACGAGCAGTACTTC

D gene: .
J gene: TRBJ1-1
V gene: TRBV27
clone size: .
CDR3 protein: CASSDIGTEAFF
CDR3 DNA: TGTGCCAGCAGTGATATCGGCACTGAAGCTTTCTTT

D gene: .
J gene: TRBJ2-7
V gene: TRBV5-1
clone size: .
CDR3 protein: CASSLHPRGADYEQYF
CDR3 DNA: TGCGCCAGCAGCCTACATCCCAGGGGGGCCGATTACGAGCAGTACTTC

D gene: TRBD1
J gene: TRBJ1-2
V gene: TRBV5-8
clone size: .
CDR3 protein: CASSETGGGYGYTF
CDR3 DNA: TGTGCCAGCAGCGAAACAGGGGGCGGCTATGGCTACACCTTC

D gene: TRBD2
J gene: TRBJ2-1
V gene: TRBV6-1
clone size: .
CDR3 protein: CASSGLAGVGNEQFF
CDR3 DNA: TGTGCCAGCAGTGGACTAGCGGGAGTGGGAAATGAGCAGTTCTTC

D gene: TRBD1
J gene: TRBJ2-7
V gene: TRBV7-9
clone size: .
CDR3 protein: CASSPDRASPEQYF
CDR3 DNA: TGTGCCAGCAGCCCAGACAGGGCCTCTCCCGAGCAGTACTTC

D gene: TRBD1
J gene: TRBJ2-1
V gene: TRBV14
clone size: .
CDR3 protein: CASSAPTGFNEQFF
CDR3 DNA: TGTGCCAGCAGCGCCCCGACAGGGTTCAATGAGCAGTTCTTC

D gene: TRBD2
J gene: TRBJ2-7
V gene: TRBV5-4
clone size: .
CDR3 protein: CASSLEIRSGSNEQYF
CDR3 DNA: TGTGCCAGCAGCTTGGAGATACGTAGCGGGTCCAACGAGCAGTACTTC

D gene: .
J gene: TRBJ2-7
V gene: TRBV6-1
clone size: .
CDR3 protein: CASSVPAGTTGEQYF
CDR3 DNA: TGTGCCAGCAGTGTCCCGGCCGGGACTACAGGGGAGCAGTACTTC

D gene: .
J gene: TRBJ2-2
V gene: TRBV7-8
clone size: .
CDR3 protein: CASRGGARNTGELFF
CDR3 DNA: TGTGCCAGCAGGGGGGGAGCGCGGAACACCGGGGAGCTGTTTTTT

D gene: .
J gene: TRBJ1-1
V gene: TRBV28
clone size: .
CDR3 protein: CASSFYGNTEAFF
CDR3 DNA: TGTGCCAGCAGTTTCTACGGGAACACTGAAGCTTTCTTT

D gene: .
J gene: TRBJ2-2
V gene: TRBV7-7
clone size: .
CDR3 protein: CASSQGQLTNTGELFF
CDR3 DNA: TGTGCTAGCAGCCAAGGACAGCTAACGAACACCGGGGAGCTGTTTTTT

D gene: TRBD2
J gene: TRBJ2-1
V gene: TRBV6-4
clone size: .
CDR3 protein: CASGKAGGGNEQFF
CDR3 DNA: TGTGCCAGCGGGAAAGCGGGAGGTGGGAATGAGCAGTTCTTC

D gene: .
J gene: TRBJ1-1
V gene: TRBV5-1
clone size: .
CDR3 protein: CASSLDSGGDTEAFF
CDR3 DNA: TGCGCCAGCAGCTTGGATTCGGGGGGGGACACTGAAGCTTTCTTT

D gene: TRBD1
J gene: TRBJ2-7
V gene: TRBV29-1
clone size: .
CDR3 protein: CSVGTGDGEQYF
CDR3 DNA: TGCAGCGTTGGGACAGGGGATGGCGAGCAGTACTTC

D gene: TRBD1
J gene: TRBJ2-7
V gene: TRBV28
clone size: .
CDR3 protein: CAITPGQGVGEQYF
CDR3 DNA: TGTGCCATTACCCCGGGACAGGGGGTAGGCGAGCAGTACTTC

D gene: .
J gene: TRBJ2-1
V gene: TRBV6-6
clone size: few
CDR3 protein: CASSYPYNEQFF
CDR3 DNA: TGTGCCAGCAGTTACCCTTACAATGAGCAGTTCTTC

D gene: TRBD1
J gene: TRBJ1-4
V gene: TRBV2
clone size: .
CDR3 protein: CASRARTGGDEKLFF
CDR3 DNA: TGTGCCAGCAGAGCTCGGACAGGGGGCGATGAAAAACTGTTTTTT

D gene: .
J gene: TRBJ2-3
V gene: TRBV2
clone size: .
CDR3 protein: CAGTSGPTQYF
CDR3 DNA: TGTGCCGGGACGAGCGGGCCGACGCAGTATTTT

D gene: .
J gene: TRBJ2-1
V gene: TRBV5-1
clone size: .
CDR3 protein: CASSLGLGDNEQFF
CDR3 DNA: TGCGCCAGCAGCTTGGGTCTAGGGGACAATGAGCAGTTCTTC

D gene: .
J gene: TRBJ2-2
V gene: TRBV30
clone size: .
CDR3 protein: CAWSSGTPNTGELFF
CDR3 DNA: TGTGCCTGGAGTTCCGGGACTCCGAACACCGGGGAGCTGTTTTTT